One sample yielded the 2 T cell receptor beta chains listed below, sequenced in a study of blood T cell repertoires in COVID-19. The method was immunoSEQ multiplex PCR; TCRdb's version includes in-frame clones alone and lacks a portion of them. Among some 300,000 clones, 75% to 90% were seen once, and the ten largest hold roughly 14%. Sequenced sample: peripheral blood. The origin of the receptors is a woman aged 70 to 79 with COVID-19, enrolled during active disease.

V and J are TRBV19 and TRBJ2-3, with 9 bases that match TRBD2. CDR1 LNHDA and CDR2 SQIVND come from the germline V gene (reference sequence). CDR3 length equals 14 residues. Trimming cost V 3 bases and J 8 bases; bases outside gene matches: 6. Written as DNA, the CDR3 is TGTGCCAGTAGTATGGGCGGGGGGGCCCCTACGCAGTATTTT. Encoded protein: CASSMGGGAPTQYF.

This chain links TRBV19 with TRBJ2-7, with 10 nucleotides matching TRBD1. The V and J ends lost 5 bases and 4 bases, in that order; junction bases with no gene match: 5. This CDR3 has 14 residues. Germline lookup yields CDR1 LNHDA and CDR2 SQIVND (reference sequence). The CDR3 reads CASSPWTGGYEQYF. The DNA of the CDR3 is TGTGCCAGTAGTCCCTGGACAGGGGGGTACGAGCAGTACTTC.